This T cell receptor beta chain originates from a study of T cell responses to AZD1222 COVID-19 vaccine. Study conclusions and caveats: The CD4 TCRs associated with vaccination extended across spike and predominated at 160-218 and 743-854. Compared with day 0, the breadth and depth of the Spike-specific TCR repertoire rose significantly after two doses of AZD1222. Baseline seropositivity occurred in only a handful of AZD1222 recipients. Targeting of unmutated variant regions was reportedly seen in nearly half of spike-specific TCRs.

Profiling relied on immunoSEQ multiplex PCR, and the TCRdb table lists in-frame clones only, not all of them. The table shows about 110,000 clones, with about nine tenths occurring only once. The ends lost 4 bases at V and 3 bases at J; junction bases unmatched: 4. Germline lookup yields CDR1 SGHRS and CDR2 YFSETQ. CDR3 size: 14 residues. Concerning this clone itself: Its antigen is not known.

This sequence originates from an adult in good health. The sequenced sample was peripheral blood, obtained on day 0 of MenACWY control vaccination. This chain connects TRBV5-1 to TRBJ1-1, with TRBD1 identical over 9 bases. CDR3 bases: TGCGCCAGCAGCCCCCGGACAGGGGACACTGAAGCTTTCTTT. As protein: CASSPRTGDTEAFF.